This T cell receptor beta chain was sequenced during a study of cytomegalovirus exposure and HLA in healthy donors (dated by TCRdb to 2016 to 2017). With regard to the full study: An earlier analysis of some 500 of the donors reported roughly 300 Gb of sequence data and around 110 million unique TCR beta sequences from around 200 million T cells. About 330 gigabases of sequencing data and around 85 million unique TCR sequences made up an early release that covered 640 HLA-typed donors. The genetic ancestry cluster associated with self-reported Caucasian donors included about 81% of the 350 to 500 genotyped donors. The aim of the study was to test whether cataloging public T cell receptors could identify signatures of past pathogen exposure. Using immunosequencing, the study profiled T cell repertoires from around 670 subjects and related those repertoires to cytomegalovirus serostatus. In addition to the first cohort of 666 subjects, a separate validation cohort of approximately 120 different subjects was used. To predict cytomegalovirus infection status, the study brought together high-throughput TCR immunosequencing, statistical association of individual TCRs with disease status, and machine learning. A later analysis re-analyzed previously published TCR beta repertoires from about 730 donors and added high-resolution HLA genotyping to study TCR occurrence patterns. In the later analysis, no new phenotypic data were used to find candidate immune exposures; instead, reliance was placed on TCR beta sequences and their occurrence across donors. In an earlier analysis of 587 of the donors, high-throughput TCR beta sequencing was used to judge whether each TCR beta V gene segment behaved as functional or pseudogenic. Alongside the repertoire data, information on donor age, sex, ethnicity and CMV serostatus was compiled. Genome-wide SNP genotypes for about 65% of the 666 donors were used in a later genetic analysis, which treated that subset as a discovery cohort. All discovery cohort repertoires had been generated using a single sequencing platform. Class I and class II HLA loci were covered by the typing at four-digit resolution. The number of typed donors differed by locus: about 629-640 for A, B, C, DRB1 and DQB1; 500 to 550 for DQA1; approximately 610 for DPA1; and roughly 470 for DPB1. Four or five DR-DQ haplotypes were treated as single units for association and clustering because of strong linkage in the cohort. On average, 235,054 unique TCR beta nucleotide sequences were sequenced per donor among 350 to 400 genotyped donors of the cohort, with roughly 18% of those sequences being non-productive.

Library preparation employed the immunoSEQ multiplex PCR assay. The multiplex PCR relied on a mix of 60 forward primers for TCR Vbeta segments and 13 reverse primers for TCR Jbeta segments. The CDR3 region of rearranged TCR beta genes was amplified from genomic DNA by a multiplex PCR assay. The amplified TCR beta libraries were sequenced on the Illumina HiSeq System as 87-base-pair reads. Concerning the study's data processing: A later analysis counted tens of millions of unique TCR beta chains across the 666 repertoires, and some 11 million of these chains were shared by at least two donors. A nearest-neighbor algorithm error-corrected the raw reads and collapsed the reads into unique sequences, merging closely related sequences to remove PCR and sequencing errors. CDR3 sequences were aligned to IMGT reference sequences to assign V, D and J gene segments. For a sequence to be retained, a match of at least six nucleotides to both a V gene segment and a J gene segment was required. A rearrangement was called productive if the CDR3 had no stop codons and remained in frame with V and J, and every other rearrangement was called non-productive. CDR3 was defined according to IMGT convention as the region running from the second conserved V-encoded cysteine to the conserved J-encoded phenylalanine. The earlier analysis of approximately 500 of the donors excluded sequences that lacked an unambiguous match to a single V gene segment. An earlier analysis of just under 600 of the donors called V segments functional above 56.7% productive rearrangements and segregating when the between-donor standard deviation exceeded 5%. A statistical classification framework was built to diagnose cytomegalovirus status from the catalog of TCR beta chain sequences. In a later analysis, V and J genes were assigned by comparing TCR nucleotide sequences against IMGT/GENE-DB human TR gene sequences. In a later analysis, CDR3 sequences and most-parsimonious VDJ recombination scenarios were assigned using the TCRdist pipeline. A later analysis defined each TCR beta chain by its CDR3 amino acid sequence plus V-gene family, and excluded reads lacking a unique V-gene family. As a way to deal with suspected cross-contamination and a sequencing artifact, a later analysis dropped 592 nucleotide sequences that were highly shared and had low generation probability. In a later analysis, a clonal expansion index was calculated for each public chain from normalized within-repertoire ranks of inferred template counts. In a later analysis, generation probabilities were computed using a VDJ recombination model fitted to out-of-frame rearrangements, and the results were checked against IGoR. In a later analysis, hypergeometric tests were used to score TCR-TCR, TCR-HLA and TCR-CMV co-occurrence, with a repertoire-size bias correction applied to TCR pairs. A later analysis estimated false discovery rates by permuting HLA or CMV assignments 20 times. In a later analysis, co-occurring TCRs were grouped using DBSCAN, with TCRdist sequence similarity added in when clustering inside HLA-allele-positive subsets. Co-occurrence clustering excluded repertoires with fewer than 30,000 or more than 120,000 public chains, plus five with anomalous nucleotide sharing. Imported from immuneACCESS, the table was reduced by TCRdb to in-frame sequences with V and J called. These copies leave out some clones; in studies compared against another copy, an unresolved V gene accounts for under half, and the cause of the remainder is not known. V and J calls and clone size are given by that table; D and trimming were obtained from the DNA. The sample table contains roughly 120,000 clones; only one count was recorded for 55% to 75% of them. The ten largest clones represent 5.4% of the sample.

The cohort was made up of hundreds of healthy bone marrow donors. At the time of sampling, every cohort member was nominally healthy, though immune exposures that went unrecorded were likely present. The donor was CMV seropositive and was included in the group of around 300 seropositive cohort members. A peripheral blood sample was collected from each donor, and TCR beta sequencing was performed on peripheral blood mononuclear cells. Genomic DNA extraction from the blood cell samples was performed with the Qiagen DNeasy Blood Extraction Kit. Trimmed from V: 6 bases; trimmed from J: 9 bases; junction bases lacking a gene match: 9. CDR1 is given as MNHEY and CDR2 as SMNVEV, both from the germline V gene (reference sequence). The CDR3 measures 13 amino acids from cysteine to phenylalanine. The read is trimmed to its CDR3 DNA, 39 bases read in frame from base 1. Results and caveats for the whole study, not just this receptor: Assigning TCR associations to individual alleles was difficult when HLA alleles, especially DR and DQ, strongly co-occurred. In the study, 150 to 200 TCR beta chains were listed as associated with cytomegalovirus. Linkage disequilibrium might explain the correlated functional status among segregating V segments, but an unknown experimental factor could not be excluded. The 87-base-pair reads could not distinguish some IMGT-functional V segments, including TRBV6-2 and TRBV6-3, so those segments were excluded. According to a later genetic analysis, donors in an Asian-associated ancestry cluster had fewer N-insertions in productive TCRs than the approximately 700-donor mean. A further reported finding was that TCR beta sequences accurately predicted the HLA-A and HLA-B alleles for most subjects in the first cohort. At a false discovery rate of 0.05, a later analysis linked under 20,000 TCR beta sequences to specific HLA alleles. Most TCR sequences were observed very rarely across donors, whereas some public TCRs were present in many individuals. According to a later analysis, most CMV-associated TCR beta chains appeared to be HLA-restricted, and the HLA associations seemed to be driven largely by CMV exposure. The presence/absence analyses assumed that sequencing depth was roughly uniform across donors, and that assumption may not be true. Immune exposure information for the cohort was limited to CMV serostatus. In a later analysis, HLA-associated TCR beta chains showed more clonal expansion and lower generation probabilities than non-associated chains that were equally common. In a later analysis, several top co-occurrence clusters were reported to appear linked to parvovirus B19, influenza, CMV and Epstein-Barr virus. The authors suggested that the approach could potentially be generalized to other disease states and immunological phenotypes. A cluster of highly shared sequence variants was judged likely to be a technical artifact of the sequencing pipeline. In an earlier analysis of around 600 of the donors, most TCR beta V segments were observed in productive rearrangements about 87% or about 30% of the time, broadly matching IMGT annotations. The classifier was reported to diagnose cytomegalovirus status with high specificity and sensitivity in both the original cohort and the validation cohort. In a later analysis, TCR association rates were found to vary across HLA loci, with the most associated TCRs seen for DRB1 alleles and the fewest for HLA-C alleles. An association between a missense DCLRE1C variant and V-gene and J-gene trimming of TCR beta chains was found in a later genetic analysis and replicated in an independent cohort. Three of the identified cytomegalovirus-associated TCR beta chains were confirmed in vitro to be specific for cytomegalovirus antigens. Only TCR beta chains were sequenced in this cohort, and the absence of alpha or paired-chain data limited detectable features. The earlier analysis of a few hundred of the donors excluded 15 to 20 rarely observed V segments, including chromosome 9 orphons, because counts were too low. Because some donors lacked HLA typing at each locus, the association tests relied only on the typed subset.

A remark on this clone: This receptor's antigen is unknown. One base away there is no much larger clone; base qualities are not given.

Sample: PBMCs. The chain is encoded by TRBV27 joined to TRBJ1-2; 8 of the junction bases match TRBD1. This TCR was sampled from a woman aged 70 to 79 in good health and CMV-seropositive. The CDR3 here reads CASSSTGGPSYTF. The DNA reads as follows: TGTGCCAGCAGCTCCACAGGGGGGCCAAGCTACACCTTC.